This T cell receptor beta chain derives from a study of regulatory T cells in long-lasting Graves disease. Arm-PCR of CDR3 regions and iRepertoire HTBI primers were used to build TCR beta libraries. TCRdb called the multiplex PCR reads again in MiXCR, with one record for every CDR3 protein. Of about 560,000 distinct CDR3 sequences listed, approximately 16% were seen once; the top ten hold 9.5% to 15%. This clonotype was observed a handful of times. Stated time point: newly diagnosed GD, antithyroid drugs for less than 3 months. Extracted RNA from PBMCs served as the source of the TCR library. By American Thyroid Association guidelines, Graves' disease was diagnosed in the cohort. From germline, CDR1 is SGDLS and CDR2 YYNGEE. Trimming shortened V by 2 bases and J by 1 base, and 10 bases separated the two germline ends. The CDR3 runs to 14 residues. These data also featured in a second study, about T cells in Graves' hyperthyroidism and ophthalmopathy. According to that study: If no ophthalmopathy progression occurred within 18 months, Graves' hyperthyroidism was stable. Patients aged 18 to 65 had newly diagnosed hyperthyroidism that had lasted under 2 months. Initially, a first-round RT-PCR of the TCR CDR3 employed the HTBI primer set.

The chain joins TRBV9 to TRBJ2-7; D may be TRBD1 (5 bases). The source of this sequence is a man between 18 and 29 years old with Graves disease. Source: peripheral blood mononuclear cells (PBMCs), taken at new diagnosis, from a patient treated with antithyroid drugs. The DNA of the CDR3 is TGTGCCAGCAGCGTGGTGGCAGGGTCCTACGAGCAGTACTTC. This encodes CASSVVAGSYEQYF.